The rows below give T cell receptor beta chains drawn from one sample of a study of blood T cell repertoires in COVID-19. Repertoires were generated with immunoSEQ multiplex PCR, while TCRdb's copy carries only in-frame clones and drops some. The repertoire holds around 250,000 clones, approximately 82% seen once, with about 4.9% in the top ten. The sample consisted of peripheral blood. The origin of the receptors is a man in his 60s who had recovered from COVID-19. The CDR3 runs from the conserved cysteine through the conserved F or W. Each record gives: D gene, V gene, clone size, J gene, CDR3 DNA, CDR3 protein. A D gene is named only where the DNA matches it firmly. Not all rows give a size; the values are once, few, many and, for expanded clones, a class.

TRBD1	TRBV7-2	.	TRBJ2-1	TGTGCCAGCAGCGATACCGGGACAGCCTACAATGAGCAGTTCTTC	CASSDTGTAYNEQFF
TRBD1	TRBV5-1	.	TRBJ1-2	TGCGCCAGCAGCTTCAGCGGGACAGGCTATGGCTACACCTTC	CASSFSGTGYGYTF
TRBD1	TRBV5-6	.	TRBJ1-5	TGTGCCAGCAGCTCGGACAGGGGAGGGCAGCCCCAGCATTTT	CASSSDRGGQPQHF
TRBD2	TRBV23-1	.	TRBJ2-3	TGCGCCAGCAGTCAATCCGGCCTAACGGGGGGGCCTAGTGGCACAGATACGCAGTATTTT	CASSQSGLTGGPSGTDTQYF
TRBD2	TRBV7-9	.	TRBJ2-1	TGTGCCAGCAGCTTAGCGATCGGCGGGAGTGAGCAGTTCTTC	CASSLAIGGSEQFF
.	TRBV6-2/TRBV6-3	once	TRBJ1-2	TGTGCCAGCAGCCGCGAGACAGGCGGCTATGGCTACACCTTC	CASSRETGGYGYTF
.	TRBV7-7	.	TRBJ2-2	TGTGCCAGCAGCTTAGTAGCGAGTGGAGCCTACACCGGGGAGCTGTTTTTT	CASSLVASGAYTGELFF
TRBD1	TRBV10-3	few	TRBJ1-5	TGTGCCACGGGACAGGAAGGCAATCAGCCCCAGCATTTT	CATGQEGNQPQHF
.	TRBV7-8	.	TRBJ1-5	TGTGCCAGCAGCAATGCGGGACGGAGGGATCAGCCCCAGCATTTT	CASSNAGRRDQPQHF
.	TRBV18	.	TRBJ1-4	TGTGCCAGCTCACCATCCGGTGAAAAACTGTTTTTT	CASSPSGEKLFF
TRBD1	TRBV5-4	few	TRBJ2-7	TGTGCCAGCAGCCGGACAGGACATAGCTCCTACGAGCAGTACTTC	CASSRTGHSSYEQYF
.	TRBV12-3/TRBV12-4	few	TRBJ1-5	TGTGCCAGCAGTGCCGGACTGGTTCAGCCCCAGCATTTT	CASSAGLVQPQHF
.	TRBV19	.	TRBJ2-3	TGTGCCAGTAGTCCCGGCGGGGCCGGAGCAGATACGCAGTATTTT	CASSPGGAGADTQYF
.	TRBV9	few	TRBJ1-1	TGTGCCAGCAGCGTAGCTTTGAACACTGAAGCTTTCTTT	CASSVALNTEAFF
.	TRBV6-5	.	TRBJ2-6	TGTGCCAGCAGTCGTGGAGCATCTGGGGCCAACGTCCTGACTTTC	CASSRGASGANVLTF
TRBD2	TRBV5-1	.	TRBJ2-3	TGCGCCAGCAGCCACGGACTAGCGGGGGCCACAGATACGCAGTATTTT	CASSHGLAGATDTQYF
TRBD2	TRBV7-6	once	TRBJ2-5	TGTGCCAGCAGCTTAGACGGCGGGGGGGAACAAGAGACCCAGTACTTC	CASSLDGGGEQETQYF
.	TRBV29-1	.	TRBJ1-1	TGCAGCGGTGGCGGCCGAACAGGCAACACTGAAGCTTTCTTT	CSGGGRTGNTEAFF
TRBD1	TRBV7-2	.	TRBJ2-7	TGTGCCAGCAGCTCCCGACAGGGCCACGAGCAGTACTTC	CASSSRQGHEQYF
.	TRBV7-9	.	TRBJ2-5	TGTGCCAGCAGCTCTTTTAGCCCTTTGACCGGAGAGACCCAGTACTTC	CASSSFSPLTGETQYF
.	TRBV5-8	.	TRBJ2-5	TGTGCCAGCGTCCTCTTGATTGTGGCGACCCAGTACTTC	CASVLLIVATQYF
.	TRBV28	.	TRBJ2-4	TGTGCCAGCAGTCCCGAGGGACATACCTTAGCCAAAAACATTCAGTACTTC	CASSPEGHTLAKNIQYF
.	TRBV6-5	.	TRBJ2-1	TGTGCCAGCAGTACATCTAGCGACCGTTCACGTGAGCAGTTCTTC	CASSTSSDRSREQFF
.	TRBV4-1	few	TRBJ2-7	TGCGCCAGCAGCCACCCCGCAGGGGTGCAGTACTTC	CASSHPAGVQYF
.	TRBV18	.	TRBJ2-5	TGTGCCAGCTCACCACTCAGCGGGTCGGGGGAGACCCAGTACTTC	CASSPLSGSGETQYF
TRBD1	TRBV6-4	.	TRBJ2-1	TGTGCCAGCAGTGACGGACAGGGTGGTCGTGATGAGCAGTTCTTC	CASSDGQGGRDEQFF
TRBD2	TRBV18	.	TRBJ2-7	TGTGCCAGCTCACCACTCACGGGACTAGCGGGGGGATCCTACGAGCAGTACTTC	CASSPLTGLAGGSYEQYF
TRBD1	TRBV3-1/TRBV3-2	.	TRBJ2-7	TGTGCCAGCAGCCATCAAAGGGGACAGGGTTCTCGGGAGCAGTACTTC	CASSHQRGQGSREQYF
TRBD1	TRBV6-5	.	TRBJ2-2	TGTGCCAGCGCTTGGGACAGGGGGCCCGGGGAGCTGTTTTTT	CASAWDRGPGELFF
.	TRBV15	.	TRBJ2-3	TGTGCCACCTCCGACCCGCAGGGGCGGATAGGCACAGATACGCAGTATTTT	CATSDPQGRIGTDTQYF
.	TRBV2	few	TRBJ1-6	TGTGCCACAGCGCAGGGTTTGGCCTATAATTCACCCCTCCACTTT	CATAQGLAYNSPLHF
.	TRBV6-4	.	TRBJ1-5	TGTGCCAGCAGGCCGGCGCGGGGTCAGCCCCAGCATTTT	CASRPARGQPQHF
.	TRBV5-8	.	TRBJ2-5	TGTGCCAGCAGCTTGTACGCAGGGGGGAAGGTAGAGACCCAGTACTTC	CASSLYAGGKVETQYF
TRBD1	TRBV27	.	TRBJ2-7	TGTGCCAGCAGTTTCCGGGACAGCTCCTACGAGCAGTACTTC	CASSFRDSSYEQYF
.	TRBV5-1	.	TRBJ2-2	TGCGCCAGCCACCCGGGAGCCGGGGAGCTGTTTTTT	CASHPGAGELFF
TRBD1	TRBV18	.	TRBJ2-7	TGTGCCAGCTCACCCCTTACCGGGACAGCGACTTACGAGCAGTACTTC	CASSPLTGTATYEQYF
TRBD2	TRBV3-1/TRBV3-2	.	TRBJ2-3	TGTGCCAGCAGCCAGGTAACCGGGACTAGGTATGATACGCAGTATTTT	CASSQVTGTRYDTQYF
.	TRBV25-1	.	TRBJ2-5	TGTGCCAGTCGCCCCGGGACAAAAGAGACCCAGTACTTC	CASRPGTKETQYF
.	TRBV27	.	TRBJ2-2	TGTGCCAGCAGCCGTAACAGGGACACCGGGGAGCTGTTTTTT	CASSRNRDTGELFF
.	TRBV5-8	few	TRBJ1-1	TGTGCCAGCAGCTTGTTTAGGGGTGGCACTGAAGCTTTCTTT	CASSLFRGGTEAFF
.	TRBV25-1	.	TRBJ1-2	TGTGCCAGCCAGCCTCGGGGTTCGAACTATGGCTACACCTTC	CASQPRGSNYGYTF
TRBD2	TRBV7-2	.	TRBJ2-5	TGTGCCAGCAGCTTTTCGACTAGCGGGAGGAAGGAGACCCAGTACTTC	CASSFSTSGRKETQYF
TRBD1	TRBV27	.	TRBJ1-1	TGTGCCAGCAGTTTGTTTACAGGGGCGAACACTGAAGCTTTCTTT	CASSLFTGANTEAFF
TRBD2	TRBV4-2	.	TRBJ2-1	TGTGCCAGCAGCCTTGGACTAGCGGGAGGCTCCCCCTACAATGAGCAGTTCTTC	CASSLGLAGGSPYNEQFF
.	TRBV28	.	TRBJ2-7	TGTGCCAGCAGCCCCCGGACTATCTACGAGCAGTACTTC	CASSPRTIYEQYF
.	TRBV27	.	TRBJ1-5	TGTGCCAGCAGTTTACAGGGGCACTATAATCAGCCCCAGCATTTT	CASSLQGHYNQPQHF
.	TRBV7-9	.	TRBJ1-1	TGTGCCAGCAGGGAGAGCAGGGAGGGCACTGAAGCTTTCTTT	CASRESREGTEAFF